The clone carrying this T cell receptor beta chain was recorded once. When the RNA was reverse transcribed, random hexamers were used with an input of roughly 0.45 to 1 ug. By means of immunoSEQ multiplex PCR, TCR beta CDR3 spanning 54 Vbeta and 13 Jbeta underwent amplification. TCRdb fed the immunoSEQ multiplex PCR reads into MiXCR, producing one record per CDR3 protein. The sample consists of 250,000 to 300,000 distinct CDR3 sequences, roughly 85% of them appearing once. CD8+ and CD4+ T cells circulating in blood were sequenced for TCR beta. The multiple sclerosis controls, all treatment-naive patients, had relapsing-remitting disease that was stable or active. It was negative isolation that provided the CD8+ and CD4+ T cells, whereas TEMRA cells were enriched by FACS. V dropped 3 bases and J dropped 6 bases, with 11 bases sitting between them. The germline gives CDR1 LNHDA, CDR2 SQIVND (reference sequence). CDR3 length: 13 amino acids.

This specimen comes from a study of CD8 T cells in Susac syndrome. The TCR comes from a human donor with multiple sclerosis. The chain has TRBV19 and TRBJ1-2; D ambiguous. Source material: CD8+ T cells from PBMCs. DNA for the CDR3: TGTGCCAGTAGTATGGGTCCGTCTGATGGCTACACCTTC. Its translation: CASSMGPSDGYTF.